This T cell receptor (beta chain) was profiled in a study of blood T cell repertoires in COVID-19. About the study: Spain, Italy and the United States supplied samples that represented acute and convalescent COVID-19. PBMCs, B-cell-depleted T cells, or T cells were the source of the cDNA or gDNA that made up the material.

Per the original methods: From reference gene primer amplification, estimates of nucleated cell counts were derived. The table came from immunoSEQ multiplex PCR; TCRdb's copy has only in-frame clones and leaves some out. V, J and clone size derive from that table, while D and trimming were established from the DNA sequence. The sample has about 150,000 clones, more than 85% seen once; the top ten hold 0.5% to 0.65%. The germline gives CDR1 LNHDA, CDR2 SQIVND (reference sequence). This CDR3 region has 14 residues. Deletions cut 3 bases from V and 3 bases from J, with 11 bases between. The sequence derives from a man aged 45 to 65 with acute or convalescent COVID-19. The specimen was peripheral blood. The chain combines TRBV19 with TRBJ1-1; unclear D gene. The CDR3 sequence is CASSMKGVHTEAFF. Written as DNA, the CDR3 is TGTGCCAGTAGTATGAAGGGAGTTCACACTGAAGCTTTCTTT.